The T cell receptor (beta chain) under discussion was sequenced for a study of T cell responses to AZD1222 COVID-19 vaccine. The method was immunoSEQ multiplex PCR; TCRdb's version includes in-frame clones alone and lacks a portion of them. Among over 90,000 clones listed, 90% to 95% were seen once. The V gene's germline CDR1 is LNHNV and CDR2 YYDKDF (reference sequence). V was cut by 1 base and J by 6 bases, with 3 bases left in between. The CDR3 runs 12 residues. Points from the study as a whole: Without day 14 samples, only post-peak T cell repertoires were studied. White British people made up most donors, females outnumbered males, and clonal diversity was possibly underestimated. Rises in breadth and depth of Spike-specific TCRs came after two AZD1222 doses. A reported finding is that nearly half of spike-specific TCRs target unmutated variant regions.

As concerns this clone: What it recognizes is unknown.

The sequence was collected from an adult in good health. This chain uses TRBV15 with TRBJ2-2; D remains unclear. Sequenced material: peripheral blood, taken on day 0 of AZD1222 vaccination. The CDR3 reads CATSRVAGELFF. The CDR3 DNA follows: TGTGCCACCAGCAGAGTGGCCGGGGAGCTGTTTTTT.